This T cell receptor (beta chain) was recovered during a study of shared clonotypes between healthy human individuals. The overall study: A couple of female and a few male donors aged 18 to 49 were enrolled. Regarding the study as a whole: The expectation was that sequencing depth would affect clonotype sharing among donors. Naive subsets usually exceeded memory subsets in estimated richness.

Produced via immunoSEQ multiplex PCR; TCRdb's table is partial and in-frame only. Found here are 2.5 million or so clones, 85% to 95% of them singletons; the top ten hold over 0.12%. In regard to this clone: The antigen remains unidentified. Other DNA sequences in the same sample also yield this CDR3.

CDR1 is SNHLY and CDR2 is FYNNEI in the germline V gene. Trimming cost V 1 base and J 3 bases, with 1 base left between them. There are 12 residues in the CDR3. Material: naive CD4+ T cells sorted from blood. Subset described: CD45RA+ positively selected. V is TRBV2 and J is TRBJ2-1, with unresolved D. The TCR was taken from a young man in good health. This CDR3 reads CASSEDYNEQFF. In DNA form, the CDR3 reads TGTGCCAGCAGTGAAGACTACAATGAGCAGTTCTTC.